This T cell receptor (beta chain) was recorded in a study of blood T cell repertoires in COVID-19. Across the whole study: The study drew acute and convalescent COVID-19 samples from the United States, Italy and Spain.

Profiling relied on immunoSEQ multiplex PCR, and the TCRdb table lists in-frame clones only, not all of them. The data show a few hundred thousand clones, about 88% seen once. CDR1 is GTSNPN, CDR2 SVGIG, per germline (reference sequence). The CDR3 is 19 amino acids. V trimming: 3 bases; J trimming: 8 bases; junction bases outside the gene matches: 24. Those enrolled, adults aged roughly 18 to 90 years, came from around 24 US areas. Cohort 3 recovery required two negative PCRs, clearance, or symptom resolution. The J gene is TRBJ1-3, the V gene TRBV30, with 8 nucleotides matching TRBD1. The clonotype was recovered from a woman in her 30s who had recovered from COVID-19. The sample comprised PBMCs or T cells enriched from blood (not recorded which). In DNA form, the CDR3 reads TGTGCCTGGAGCGTGACCCGTCCGACAGGGGTCATACCGCGGGACACCATATATTTT. It specifies CAWSVTRPTGVIPRDTIYF. The entire variable domain, with the rest obtained from reference TRBV30 and TRBJ1-3, is as follows: SQTIHQWPATLVQPVGSPLSLECTVEGTSNPNLYWYRQAAGRGLQLLFYSVGIGQISSEVPQNLSASRPQDRQFILSSKKLLLSDSGFYLCAWSVTRPTGVIPRDTIYFGEGSWLTVV.